Each of the 31 T cell receptor beta chains below was sequenced from the same sample in a study of a mutant IDH1 vaccine in newly diagnosed glioma. Time point given: week 23, last vaccination. Each dose delivered 300 ug of mutant IDH1 20-mer peptide subcutaneously with imiquimod. Libraries were prepared by immunoSEQ multiplex PCR; TCRdb keeps only in-frame clonotypes and omits some of them. The data contain tens of thousands of clones, about 78% of them singletons. Their target antigens are unknown. The material sequenced was PBMCs, taken from a glioma patient whose treatment included an IDH1 peptide vaccine. The receptors here all came from a woman between 35 and 50 years old with glioma. Some clones in this sample may be carry-over from other donors' samples.

The chain couples TRBV7-2 to TRBJ2-5; possible D gene TRBD1, 6 bases. The CDR3 has 14 amino acids. V lost 3 bases and J lost 4, with 12 bases in between. CDR1 and CDR2 (germline): SGHTA, FQGNSA. The CDR3 DNA reads TGTGCCAGCAGCTTGAGAGACAGGTCAGAGACCCAGTACTTC. Protein: CASSLRDRSETQYF.

This clone was counted between two and nine times. The chain uses TRBV4-3 and TRBJ1-2; D gene ambiguous. This CDR3 has 15 amino acids. Germline values: CDR1 LGHNA, CDR2 YSLEER. The V end was cut by 0 bases, the J end by 4 bases, with 12 bases between. CDR3 residues: CASSQDWTAAYGYTF. As DNA, the CDR3 is TGCGCCAGCAGCCAAGATTGGACGGCGGCCTATGGCTACACCTTC.

The J gene is TRBJ1-1, the V gene TRBV6-5; D is perhaps TRBD1 (6 bases). V lost 5 bases to trimming and J lost 5 bases, with 15 bases between them. Germline CDR1 and CDR2: MNHEY and SVGAGI. This CDR3 region has 14 residues. The CDR3 DNA reads as TGTGCCAGCAGTGCAACTCAGGGGAGGACTGAAGCTTTCTTT. The encoded protein is CASSATQGRTEAFF.

The V call is TRBV7-2, the J call TRBJ1-1; possible D gene TRBD1, 5 bases. The CDR3 has 12 residues. V was cut by 6 bases and J by 4 bases, with 9 bases left in between. Germline V gene lookup returns CDR1 SGHTA and CDR2 FQGNSA. CDR3 sequence (DNA): TGTGCCAGCAGAGGAGGGACCACTGAAGCTTTCTTT. Its translation: CASRGGTTEAFF.

The genes are TRBV4-1 and TRBJ2-7; no clear D gene. Germline-derived CDR1 and CDR2 are MGHRA and YSYEKL. The CDR3 extends over 15 amino acids. The germline V and J ends were trimmed by 0 bases and 4 bases, with 13 bases remaining between them. CDR3 in amino acids: CASSQDRMTDYEQYF. Written as DNA, the CDR3 is TGCGCCAGCAGCCAAGATCGGATGACGGATTACGAGCAGTACTTC.

The chain is built from TRBV19 and TRBJ1-5; D gene unclear. V dropped 7 bases and J dropped 3 bases, with 10 bases sitting between them. Germline lookup yields CDR1 LNHDA and CDR2 SQIVND (reference sequence). The CDR3 contains 13 residues. The CDR3 nucleotides read TGTGCCAGTACTACGGACCCCAATCAGCCCCAGCATTTT. As protein: CASTTDPNQPQHF.

The CDR3, as DNA: TGTGCCAGCAGCGTATGGTACAGGACTGAAGCTTTCTTT. Amino acid sequence: CASSVWYRTEAFF. The chain joins TRBV9 to TRBJ1-1, with D possibly being TRBD1 (5 bases). Trimming took off 1 base at V and 5 bases at J, with 9 bases between the two ends. The CDR3 is 13 amino acids. Germline V gene data show CDR1 as SGDLS and CDR2 as YYNGEE. Combining the CDR3 with reference TRBV9 and TRBJ1-1 gives the whole variable domain DSGVTQTPKHLITATGQRVTLRCSPRSGDLSVYWYQQSLDQGLQFLIQYYNGEERAKGNILERFSAQQFPDLHSELNLSSLELGDSALYFCASSVWYRTEAFFGQGTRLTVV.

The rearrangement links TRBV7-8 to TRBJ2-6; TRBD2 matches at 7 bases. The J segment lost 4 bases and the V segment lost 0 bases, leaving 6 bases of the junction unmatched. The CDR3 is 17 residues long. The germline V gene encodes CDR1 SGHVS and CDR2 FQNEAQ. CDR3 in DNA: TGTGCCAGCAGCTTAGCGGGAGGGACTCGGGGGGCCAACGTCCTGACTTTC. Translation: CASSLAGGTRGANVLTF.

This clone was counted once. V and J are TRBV13 and TRBJ2-7; TRBD1 agrees at 8 bases. V shed 5 bases and J 1 base; nucleotides not matched to a gene: 7. CDR1 and CDR2 (germline): PRHDT, FYEKMQ (reference sequence). This CDR3 contains 15 residues. The CDR3 DNA reads TGTGCCAGCAGCCTCATCCAGGGGGCATCCTACGAGCAGTACTTC. Translating gives CASSLIQGASYEQYF.

The V gene is TRBV7-2, the J gene TRBJ2-1; unclear D gene. Per germline, CDR1 SGHTA and CDR2 FQGNSA. There are 11 residues in the CDR3. Trimming cost V 6 bases and J 10 bases, with 10 bases left between them. CDR3 coding DNA: TGTGCCAGCAGTAATACAGAGGAGCAGTTCTTC. Protein sequence: CASSNTEEQFF.

The chain joins TRBV7-9 to TRBJ1-3, with D uncertain. V was cut by 3 bases and J by 4 bases, with 10 bases left in between. CDR1 is SEHNR and CDR2 is FQNEAQ in the germline V gene (reference sequence). CDR3 length equals 14 residues. CDR3 loop: CASSFGGRGNTIYF. CDR3 in DNA: TGTGCCAGCAGCTTTGGAGGGAGGGGAAACACCATATATTTT.

This chain uses TRBV9 with TRBJ2-5; D tentatively fits TRBD1 or TRBD2 (5 bases each). The length of the CDR3 is 15 residues. Germline CDR1 is SGDLS and CDR2 is YYNGEE. V was cut by 3 bases and J by 0 bases, with 12 bases left in between. CDR3 bases: TGTGCCAGCAGCGGAACGGGACGCTACCAAGAGACCCAGTACTTC. Amino acids: CASSGTGRYQETQYF. The entire variable domain, with the rest obtained from reference TRBV9 and TRBJ2-5, is as follows: DSGVTQTPKHLITATGQRVTLRCSPRSGDLSVYWYQQSLDQGLQFLIQYYNGEERAKGNILERFSAQQFPDLHSELNLSSLELGDSALYFCASSGTGRYQETQYFGPGTRLLVL.

V usage is TRBV2 and J usage is TRBJ2-7; D may match TRBD1 or TRBD2 (5 bases each). The CDR3 runs 15 residues. In germline, CDR1 is SNHLY, CDR2 FYNNEI. V lost 4 bases to trimming and J lost 4 bases, with 17 bases between them. For the CDR3, the DNA is TGTGCCAGCAGTGGGCTATGGGACGGGGCGTACGAGCAGTACTTC. Amino acid sequence: CASSGLWDGAYEQYF.

The CDR3 sequence: CASSQGFNYGYTF. CDR3 sequence (DNA): TGTGCCAGCAGCCAGGGTTTCAACTATGGCTACACCTTC. The chain employs TRBV7-2 and TRBJ1-2, with a weak D call TRBD1 (5 bases). The CDR3 runs to 13 residues. The germline CDR1 and CDR2 sequences are SGHTA and FQGNSA. The V and J ends lost 5 bases and 2 bases respectively, with 9 bases between them. The full variable domain, its missing parts supplied by reference TRBV7-2 and TRBJ1-2, is GAGVSQSPSNKVTEKGKDVELRCDPISGHTALYWYRQSLGQGLEFLIYFQGNSAPDKSGLPSDRFSAERTGGSVSTLTIQRTQQEDSAVYLCASSQGFNYGYTFGSGTRLTVV.

J is TRBJ1-2 and V is TRBV7-2; 12 nucleotides line up with TRBD1. Trimming cost V 4 bases and J 5 bases; bases outside gene matches: 11. Germline assignment: CDR1 SGHTA and CDR2 FQGNSA. This CDR3 contains 17 residues. Written as DNA, the CDR3 is TGTGCCAGCAGCTCTCCGGGACAGGGGGCAGTGGGGTATGGCTACACCTTC. It translates to CASSSPGQGAVGYGYTF. The variable domain in full, completed from reference TRBV7-2 and TRBJ1-2, reads GAGVSQSPSNKVTEKGKDVELRCDPISGHTALYWYRQSLGQGLEFLIYFQGNSAPDKSGLPSDRFSAERTGGSVSTLTIQRTQQEDSAVYLCASSSPGQGAVGYGYTFGSGTRLTVV.

This sequence joins TRBV5-1 and TRBJ1-2, with D maybe TRBD1 (5 bases). The germline V gene has CDR1 SGHRS and CDR2 YFSETQ. V was shortened by 1 base and J by 6 bases, with 13 bases between the two germline ends. The CDR3 is made up of 14 amino acids. This chain's CDR3 is CASSLQGERDGYTF. CDR3 in DNA: TGCGCCAGCAGCTTGCAAGGGGAACGCGATGGCTACACCTTC.

This clone rates as medium-sized. The CDR3 DNA sequence: TGTGCCAGCAGCTTATGGGGGGAGCTGTTTTTT. This codes for CASSLWGELFF. The chain links TRBV7-2 to TRBJ2-2; D gene unclear. V was trimmed by 2 bases and J by 8 bases, leaving 3 bases between them. The CDR3 has 11 amino acids. Germline V gene lookup returns CDR1 SGHTA and CDR2 FQGNSA.

V gene TRBV6-1 combines with J gene TRBJ2-7; 8 nucleotides agree with TRBD1. Germline trimming cut 8 bases from V and 1 base from J; bases unmatched to any gene: 4. CDR3 size: 13 residues. Germline CDR1 MNHNS, CDR2 SASEGT. CDR3 region: CASARDRSYEQYF. CDR3 sequence (DNA): TGTGCCAGCGCCCGGGACAGGTCCTACGAGCAGTACTTC.

The chain employs TRBV9 and TRBJ1-6; D is perhaps TRBD1 (6 bases). CDR3 length: 15 residues. Germline values: CDR1 SGDLS, CDR2 YYNGEE. Trimming removed 4 bases from V and 10 bases from J, with 18 bases in between. The CDR3 DNA follows: TGTGCCAGCAGCTTACAGGGAGAGGCTGGCTCACCCCTCCACTTT. Translation gives CASSLQGEAGSPLHF. The whole variable domain, filled in from reference TRBV9 and TRBJ1-6, reads DSGVTQTPKHLITATGQRVTLRCSPRSGDLSVYWYQQSLDQGLQFLIQYYNGEERAKGNILERFSAQQFPDLHSELNLSSLELGDSALYFCASSLQGEAGSPLHFGNGTRLTVT.

The V gene is TRBV10-3, the J gene TRBJ2-1; the match to TRBD2 covers 9 bases. CDR3 length: 16 residues. Germline assignment: CDR1 ENHRY and CDR2 SYGVKD. V shed 8 bases and J 12 bases; nucleotides not matched to a gene: 20. The CDR3 sequence: CAIGPSGTSPLTGQFF. In DNA form, the CDR3 reads TGTGCCATCGGTCCCAGCGGGACTAGCCCTCTAACAGGGCAGTTCTTC.

The genes are TRBV29-1 and TRBJ2-2; weak D call: TRBD2 (7 bases). The CDR3 runs 13 residues. The V end lost 4 bases, the J end lost 4 bases, and 10 bases lay between the germline ends. Looked up from germline, CDR1 is SQVTM and CDR2 is ANQGSEA. DNA for the CDR3: TGCAGCGTTGGGGGGGGCGGCACCGGGGAGCTGTTTTTT. It is translated as CSVGGGGTGELFF.

The rearrangement joins TRBV29-1 to TRBJ2-1; 9 bases map to TRBD2. The V segment lost 3 bases and the J segment 6 bases; nucleotides outside the gene matches: 6. This CDR3 is built from 14 residues. Looked up from germline, CDR1 is SQVTM and CDR2 is ANQGSEA. The CDR3 region is CSVDGAGGPNEQFF. CDR3 nucleotide sequence: TGCAGCGTTGACGGAGCGGGAGGTCCCAATGAGCAGTTCTTC.

J is TRBJ1-5 and V is TRBV6-5, with D hard to call. Trimming took off 2 bases at V and 7 bases at J, with 12 bases between the two ends. There are 14 residues in the CDR3. From germline, CDR1 is MNHEY and CDR2 SVGAGI. This CDR3 is CASSYGEGQQPQHF. The CDR3 DNA is TGTGCCAGCAGTTACGGGGAAGGGCAACAGCCCCAGCATTTT.

V gene TRBV28 combines with J gene TRBJ2-5; possible D gene TRBD1, 5 bases. V was trimmed by 8 bases and J by 2 bases, leaving 12 bases between them. The germline gives CDR1 MDHEN, CDR2 SYDVKM. The CDR3 is 13 residues long. The CDR3 nucleotides are TGTGCCAGCTCAAGGACAAATCAAGAGACCCAGTACTTC. Translating it yields CASSRTNQETQYF.

The V gene is TRBV19, the J gene TRBJ2-1; D is ambiguous. The germline V and J ends were trimmed by 0 bases and 14 bases, with 17 bases remaining between them. This CDR3 is 14 amino acids long. Germline V gives CDR1 LNHDA, CDR2 SQIVND (reference sequence). In nucleotides, the CDR3 is TGTGCCAGTAGTATAGACCCTATGGGGTCCCGGGAGTTCTTC. Residues: CASSIDPMGSREFF.

The chain joins TRBV25-1 to TRBJ2-1; tentatively, D is TRBD2 (5 bases). The CDR3 length is 18 residues. Germline V CDR1 and CDR2: MGHDK, SYGVNS. Trimming stripped 4 bases from V and 5 bases from J, with 24 bases between. Here the CDR3 DNA reads TGTGCCAGCAGTGGACCCACCGGAGGAGCAGACAAGAACAATGAGCAGTTCTTC. This translates into CASSGPTGGADKNNEQFF.

This clone was counted a few times. Other DNA sequences from this sample encode an identical CDR3 as well. The V and J genes are TRBV5-1 and TRBJ2-7, with unresolved D. This CDR3 has 13 amino acids. Per germline, CDR1 SGHRS and CDR2 YFSETQ. The V and J ends lost 1 base and 1 base respectively, with 6 bases between them. The CDR3 protein is CASSLPESYEQYF. As DNA, the CDR3 is TGCGCCAGCAGCTTGCCGGAGTCCTACGAGCAGTACTTC. Together with reference TRBV5-1 and TRBJ2-7, the CDR3 gives the full variable domain: KAGVTQTPRYLIKTRGQQVTLSCSPISGHRSVSWYQQTPGQGLQFLFEYFSETQRNKGNFPGRFSGRQFSNSRSEMNVSTLELGDSALYLCASSLPESYEQYFGPGTRLTVT.

The chain is built from TRBV29-1 and TRBJ2-7; D may be TRBD1 or TRBD2 (6 bases each). Germline V CDR1 and CDR2: SQVTM, ANQGSEA. The CDR3 loop spans 16 amino acids. The germline V and J ends were trimmed by 4 bases and 0 bases, with 19 bases remaining between them. This CDR3 is CSVGGTRGVNSYEQYF. In nucleotides, the CDR3 is TGCAGCGTTGGGGGAACTAGGGGGGTTAACTCCTACGAGCAGTACTTC.

This clone was seen a single time. This chain uses TRBV9 with TRBJ2-2, with TRBD2 matching 8 bases. V lost 3 bases and J lost 6; bases outside the gene matches: 10. Germline CDR1 SGDLS, CDR2 YYNGEE. The CDR3 loop spans 16 amino acids. CDR3 in amino acids: CASSARTSPGAGELFF. CDR3 nucleotide sequence: TGTGCCAGCAGCGCCCGGACTAGCCCGGGAGCCGGGGAGCTGTTTTTT.

The V gene is TRBV7-2, the J gene TRBJ2-5; D may be TRBD1 or TRBD2 (5 bases each). Germline V gene lookup returns CDR1 SGHTA and CDR2 FQGNSA. V shed 2 bases and J shed 6 bases, with 10 bases lying between them. The CDR3 is made up of 13 amino acids. CDR3 residues: CASSLRQRKTQYF. In nucleotides, the CDR3 is TGTGCCAGCAGCTTACGACAGCGGAAGACCCAGTACTTC. Looking up the rest from reference TRBV7-2 and TRBJ2-5 gives the full variable domain: GAGVSQSPSNKVTEKGKDVELRCDPISGHTALYWYRQSLGQGLEFLIYFQGNSAPDKSGLPSDRFSAERTGGSVSTLTIQRTQQEDSAVYLCASSLRQRKTQYFGPGTRLLVL.

The chain joins TRBV27 to TRBJ2-4; D is possibly TRBD2 (6 bases). The V end was cut by 4 bases, the J end by 5 bases, with 12 bases between. Germline CDR1 reads MNHEY; CDR2 reads SMNVEV (reference sequence). This CDR3 comprises 14 residues. The CDR3 DNA follows: TGTGCCAGCAGTTCTTGGAGGGATCAAAACATTCAGTACTTC. Translated: CASSSWRDQNIQYF.